These 23 T cell receptor beta chains were all obtained from the same sample, sequenced in a study of T cell responses to AZD1222 COVID-19 vaccine. Some clones are missing from TCRdb's copy, which holds only in-frame ones; the method was immunoSEQ multiplex PCR. This sample has about 110,000 clones, with about 94% found just once. Sequencing used peripheral blood, obtained 28 days after the second AZD1222 dose. The receptors were sampled from an adult who received the AZD1222 COVID-19 vaccine.

CDR3 amino acids: CASSYDRANTEAFF. The CDR3 region has the DNA TGTGCCAGCAGTTATGACAGGGCCAACACTGAAGCTTTCTTT. V and J are TRBV6-5 and TRBJ1-1, with TRBD1 matching 7 bases. This CDR3 has 14 residues. From germline, CDR1 is MNHEY and CDR2 SVGAGI. The V gene end was trimmed by 3 bases and the J gene end by 2 bases; junction bases not matched to a gene: 3.

This chain joins TRBV10-1 and TRBJ2-2, with 10 bases that match TRBD2. V was clipped by 4 bases and J by 7 bases; unmatched bases: 6. The CDR3 length is 15 residues. Germline-derived CDR1 and CDR2 are WNHNN and SYGVQD (reference sequence). The CDR3 coding sequence is TGCGCCAGCAGTGGCCTAGCGGGAGCGGGCGGGGAGCTGTTTTTT. This gives the protein CASSGLAGAGGELFF.

The CDR3: CASSSETAGSPLHF. CDR3 bases: TGTGCCAGCAGTTCGGAGACAGCAGGATCACCCCTCCACTTT. The V and J genes are TRBV6-5 and TRBJ1-6; tentatively, D is TRBD1 (5 bases). CDR1 and CDR2 (germline): MNHEY, SVGAGI. CDR3 length: 14 residues. V was clipped by 4 bases and J by 10 bases, with 14 bases between them.

The chain carries TRBV5-1 and TRBJ1-4; weak D call: TRBD1 (6 bases). This CDR3 spans 12 amino acids. Trimming left V 4 bases short and J 8 bases short, with 9 bases between. CDR1 SGHRS and CDR2 YFSETQ come from the germline V gene. CDR3 protein: CASSPRGEKLFF. Here the CDR3 DNA reads TGCGCCAGCAGCCCGAGGGGGGAAAAACTGTTTTTT. The entire variable domain, with the rest obtained from reference TRBV5-1 and TRBJ1-4, is as follows: KAGVTQTPRYLIKTRGQQVTLSCSPISGHRSVSWYQQTPGQGLQFLFEYFSETQRNKGNFPGRFSGRQFSNSRSEMNVSTLELGDSALYLCASSPRGEKLFFGSGTQLSVL.

V and J are TRBV5-1 and TRBJ1-3, with 7 bases matching TRBD1. From germline, CDR1 is SGHRS and CDR2 YFSETQ. The ends lost 4 bases at V and 2 bases at J; junction bases unmatched: 3. The CDR3 covers 14 residues. The CDR3 spells CASSLQGTGNTIYF. In DNA, the CDR3 is TGCGCCAGCAGCCTACAGGGGACTGGAAACACCATATATTTT.

The chain employs TRBV19 and TRBJ1-3; D call uncertain. CDR1 is LNHDA, CDR2 SQIVND, per germline (reference sequence). Trimming pared 6 bases from V and 1 base from J, leaving 16 bases between. The CDR3 is 16 residues long. Written as DNA, the CDR3 is TGTGCCAGTAGCGCTGAGGCAGGACCGTCTGGAAACACCATATATTTT. Protein product: CASSAEAGPSGNTIYF.

V gene TRBV6-6 combines with J gene TRBJ2-1; 11 bases agree with TRBD2. V shed 5 bases, J shed 6 bases, and the junction held 3 bases outside the gene matches. CDR1 and CDR2 (germline): MNHNY, SVGAGI (reference sequence). This CDR3 spans 14 amino acids. The CDR3: CASSPGTSGNEQFF. CDR3 nucleotide sequence: TGTGCCAGCAGTCCCGGGACTAGCGGCAATGAGCAGTTCTTC.

V usage is TRBV2 and J usage is TRBJ1-1; 8 bases are a match to TRBD1. Trimming removed 7 bases from V and 5 bases from J; junction bases left unmatched: 3. In germline, CDR1 is SNHLY, CDR2 FYNNEI. There are 12 residues in the CDR3. This CDR3 reads CASTWTGTEAFF. The CDR3 region has the DNA TGTGCCAGCACCTGGACAGGGACTGAAGCTTTCTTT.

V gene TRBV9 combines with J gene TRBJ1-2; TRBD1 aligns across 7 bases. Germline V gives CDR1 SGDLS, CDR2 YYNGEE. Trimming took 3 bases from V and 7 from J; bases not matched to a gene: 9. This CDR3 comprises 14 residues. CDR3 nucleotides: TGTGCCAGCAGCGGGACAGGCTCTATGGGTGGCTACACCTTC. It codes for CASSGTGSMGGYTF.

The chain uses TRBV2 and TRBJ1-1; D gene uncertain. V was cut by 6 bases and J by 0 bases, with 5 bases left in between. This CDR3 spans 12 amino acids. From germline, CDR1 is SNHLY and CDR2 FYNNEI. The CDR3 loop reads CASSGMNTEAFF. Written as DNA, the CDR3 is TGTGCCAGCAGCGGGATGAACACTGAAGCTTTCTTT. Complete variable domain (other parts from reference TRBV2 and TRBJ1-1): EPEVTQTPSHQVTQMGQEVILRCVPISNHLYFYWYRQILGQKVEFLVSFYNNEISEKSEIFDDQFSVERPDGSNFTLKIRSTKLEDSAMYFCASSGMNTEAFFGQGTRLTVV.

The V gene is TRBV10-2, the J gene TRBJ1-4, with TRBD1 identical over 7 bases. The germline CDR1 and CDR2 sequences are WSHSY and SAAADI. This CDR3 spans 14 amino acids. V shed 4 bases and J 7 bases; nucleotides not matched to a gene: 6. The CDR3 coding sequence is TGCGCCAGCAGTGCGACAGGGTTGAGTGAAAAACTGTTTTTT. Its translation is CASSATGLSEKLFF.

The CDR3, as DNA: TGTGCCAGCAGCTCCCCGGGGGGGACAGCCTATGGCTACACCTTC. Its protein is CASSSPGGTAYGYTF. The rearrangement uses TRBV7-9 and TRBJ1-2, with 7 bases fitting TRBD1. V trimming: 4 bases; J trimming: 4 bases; junction bases outside the gene matches: 9. Germline CDR1 and CDR2: SEHNR and FQNEAQ (reference sequence). The CDR3 is 15 amino acids.

CDR3 region: CASSPTRGHQPQHF. The CDR3 bases are TGTGCCAGCAGCCCGACCAGGGGGCATCAGCCCCAGCATTTT. The chain joins TRBV5-8 to TRBJ1-5, with TRBD1 identical over 8 bases. CDR1 and CDR2 from the germline V gene are SGHTS and YDEGEE. There are 14 residues in the CDR3. Trimming took 4 bases from V and 5 from J; bases not matched to a gene: 5.

This chain uses TRBV28 with TRBJ2-7; 11 bases line up with TRBD2. CDR1 and CDR2 from the germline V gene are MDHEN and SYDVKM. With V trimmed by 6 bases and J by 5 bases, 0 bases remained unmatched. CDR3 length equals 12 residues. CDR3 in DNA: TGTGCCAGCAGACTAGCGGGAGACGAGCAGTACTTC. As protein: CASRLAGDEQYF.

The chain uses TRBV6-5 and TRBJ2-5; TRBD2 aligns across 7 bases. The V and J ends lost 2 bases and 4 bases, in that order; junction bases with no gene match: 4. The CDR3 runs 14 residues. CDR1 and CDR2 from the germline V gene are MNHEY and SVGAGI. The CDR3, as DNA: TGTGCCAGCAGTTACAACCCGGGGGGAGAGACCCAGTACTTC. Its translation: CASSYNPGGETQYF.

The chain joins TRBV30 to TRBJ1-6, with D uncertain. The CDR3 runs to 14 residues. Trimming took off 5 bases at V and 2 bases at J, with 10 bases between the two ends. Per germline, CDR1 GTSNPN and CDR2 SVGIG (reference sequence). CDR3 sequence: CAWSPGPYNSPLHF. CDR3 DNA sequence: TGTGCCTGGTCACCCGGGCCCTATAATTCACCCCTCCACTTT. The full variable domain, completed using reference TRBV30 and TRBJ1-6, is SQTIHQWPATLVQPVGSPLSLECTVEGTSNPNLYWYRQAAGRGLQLLFYSVGIGQISSEVPQNLSASRPQDRQFILSSKKLLLSDSGFYLCAWSPGPYNSPLHFGNGTRLTVT.

This chain links TRBV18 with TRBJ2-1; D not resolved. Germline V gene data show CDR1 as KGHSH and CDR2 as LQKENI. The CDR3 sequence is 13 residues long. The V end lost 3 bases, the J end lost 3 bases, and 6 bases lay between the germline ends. The CDR3 DNA follows: TGTGCCAGCTCACCGATGAGCTACAATGAGCAGTTCTTC. Amino acid sequence: CASSPMSYNEQFF.

The chain combines TRBV18 with TRBJ1-2; TRBD1 might be the D (5 bases). The germline V gene has CDR1 KGHSH and CDR2 LQKENI. V was cut by 3 bases and J by 0 bases, with 11 bases left in between. This CDR3 contains 15 residues. The DNA for the CDR3 is TGTGCCAGCTCACCGTCGACAGAAACTAACTATGGCTACACCTTC. Translated, it gives CASSPSTETNYGYTF.

This chain uses TRBV6-1 with TRBJ1-2; D gene unclear. Germline assignment: CDR1 MNHNS and CDR2 SASEGT. The CDR3 consists of 12 residues. The V end was cut by 2 bases, the J end by 5 bases, with 6 bases between. The CDR3 loop reads CASSEQLYGYTF. The CDR3 DNA sequence: TGTGCCAGCAGTGAACAGCTTTATGGCTACACCTTC.

Of note for this clone: Mismatch with germline at one junction end may stem from a read error. This sequence joins TRBV18 and TRBJ2-1; perhaps TRBD1 as D (6 bases). CDR1 is KGHSH and CDR2 is LQKENI in the germline V gene. The CDR3 is 12 residues long. CDR3 bases: TGTGCCAGCTCCCCACAGGGCTATGAGCAGTTCTTC. Translating it yields CASSPQGYEQFF.

The rearrangement links TRBV18 to TRBJ1-3; D is undetermined. V was cut by 4 bases and J by 0 bases, with 13 bases left in between. The CDR3 length is 16 residues. CDR1 and CDR2 from the germline V gene are KGHSH and LQKENI. CDR3 sequence reads: CASSRSGRGSGNTIYF. CDR3 coding DNA: TGTGCCAGCTCACGCTCAGGACGGGGCTCTGGAAACACCATATATTTT.

The J gene is TRBJ2-7, the V gene TRBV18; D tentatively fits TRBD1 or TRBD2 (5 bases each). V dropped 0 bases and J dropped 9 bases, with 18 bases sitting between them. The CDR3 has 15 residues. Germline lookup yields CDR1 KGHSH and CDR2 LQKENI. CDR3 sequence: CASSPPGTRQVRQYF. The CDR3, as DNA: TGTGCCAGCTCACCACCTGGGACGAGGCAAGTAAGGCAGTACTTC. Combining the CDR3 with reference TRBV18 and TRBJ2-7 gives the whole variable domain NAGVMQNPRHLVRRRGQEARLRCSPMKGHSHVYWYRQLPEEGLKFMVYLQKENIIDESGMPKERFSAEFPKEGPSILRIQQVVRGDSAAYFCASSPPGTRQVRQYFGPGTRLTVT.

The rearrangement joins TRBV20-1 to TRBJ2-7; D gene uncertain. In germline, CDR1 is DFQATT, CDR2 SNEGSKA (reference sequence). Trimming removed 3 bases at V and 7 bases at J, with 10 bases between. The CDR3 contains 11 residues. The CDR3 here is CSASPKEEQYF. The CDR3, as DNA: TGCAGTGCTAGCCCAAAGGAAGAGCAGTACTTC.